This T cell receptor (beta chain) was found in a study of siplizumab effects on memory and regulatory T cells. The study, taken as a whole, reports: The authors did not confirm suppressive function in proliferating Tregs from siplizumab cultures.

About this clone: Its antigen is unidentified.

Germline lookup yields CDR1 MNHNS and CDR2 SASEGT. There are 12 residues in the CDR3. V was shortened by 0 bases and J by 7 bases, with 4 bases between the two germline ends. Each sample had roughly 10^5 TCR templates assayed. The data were produced by immunoSEQ multiplex PCR, yet TCRdb's version contains in-frame clones alone and is incomplete. The table lists some 100,000 clones, 91% of them singletons, with 2.6% in the top ten. The receptor was derived from a human donor in good health. Some clones in this sample may be carry-over from other donors' samples. The sample was CD4+ T cells sorted from blood. The J gene is TRBJ2-1, the V gene TRBV6-1; unclear D gene. The CDR3 loop reads CASSEARNEQFF. Written as DNA, the CDR3 is TGTGCCAGCAGTGAAGCGAGGAATGAGCAGTTCTTC.